These 5 T cell receptor beta chains came from one sample sequenced in a study of cytomegalovirus exposure and HLA in healthy donors. The PCR contained 60 Vbeta and 13 Jbeta primers. This table comes from immunoSEQ multiplex PCR, and its TCRdb copy is limited to in-frame clones, with some not included. The sample lists about 140,000 clones, more than 75% occurring once. Sequenced: PBMCs. These receptors all come from a man younger than 45 in good health and CMV-seronegative.

This clone has only one observation. This rearrangement joins TRBV11-2 to TRBJ2-3; no firm D call. V lost 0 bases and J 2 bases, leaving 6 bases between the germline ends. Germline CDR1 SGHAT, CDR2 FQNNGV. The CDR3 sequence is 14 residues long. This CDR3 reads CASSLDVSTDTQYF. The CDR3 DNA reads as TGTGCCAGCAGCTTAGACGTCTCCACAGATACGCAGTATTTT.

The chain combines TRBV6-5 with TRBJ1-4; D might be TRBD1 (6 bases). Trimming pared 6 bases from V and 9 bases from J, leaving 17 bases between. The CDR3 covers 14 residues. Germline V gene lookup returns CDR1 MNHEY and CDR2 SVGAGI. CDR3 DNA sequence: TGTGCCAGCAGCCGCTCCCGACAGGTTCAAAAACTGTTTTTT. Its translation is CASSRSRQVQKLFF.

The V gene is TRBV19, the J gene TRBJ1-1; D might be TRBD1 (5 bases). V was trimmed by 1 base and J by 2 bases, leaving 11 bases between them. The CDR3 contains 15 residues. CDR1 LNHDA and CDR2 SQIVND come from the germline V gene (reference sequence). The DNA for the CDR3 is TGTGCCAGTAGTATAGTAGGGGCTGTAAACACTGAAGCTTTCTTT. Its protein is CASSIVGAVNTEAFF.

This chain connects TRBV28 to TRBJ1-5; TRBD1 aligns across 7 bases. The V gene's germline CDR1 is MDHEN and CDR2 SYDVKM. J gave up 7 bases and V 8 bases, and 14 bases lay outside the gene matches. The CDR3 runs 15 residues. In DNA form, the CDR3 reads TGTGCCAGCGGATTTACAGGGGTGGTAAGACAGCCCCAGCATTTT. It yields the protein CASGFTGVVRQPQHF.

This chain connects TRBV27 to TRBJ1-6, with D maybe TRBD1 (6 bases). The CDR3 has 14 residues. The V gene lost 3 bases and the J gene lost 10 bases, with 13 bases spanning the gap. The germline V gene encodes CDR1 MNHEY and CDR2 SMNVEV (reference sequence). The CDR3 sequence is CASSLNRVSSPLHF. In DNA form, the CDR3 reads TGTGCCAGCAGTTTGAACAGGGTTTCGTCACCCCTCCACTTT.